Below, 17 T cell receptor beta chains from the same sample are listed, as sequenced in a study of cytotoxic CD8 clonotypes in ibrutinib-treated CLL. Data came from immunoSEQ multiplex PCR; TCRdb stores just in-frame clones and leaves some out. The top ten clones hold 43% of a sample with under 75,000 clones, over 60% of them seen once. This specimen was PBMCs, taken after 12 months of ibrutinib treatment. The receptor source for this set is a human donor with chronic lymphocytic leukemia.

V usage is TRBV28 and J usage is TRBJ1-6; TRBD1 agrees at 8 bases. The CDR3 has 16 residues. V was clipped by 6 bases and J by 7 bases; unmatched bases: 11. CDR1 and CDR2 from the germline V gene are MDHEN and SYDVKM. The CDR3 sequence: CASSQRGQGGNSPLHF. The CDR3 DNA reads as TGTGCCAGCAGCCAGAGAGGACAGGGTGGGAATTCACCCCTCCACTTT.

The chain combines TRBV5-1 with TRBJ2-1; the D is unclear. Germline loops: CDR1 SGHRS, CDR2 YFSETQ. V was pared by 5 bases and J by 1 base, with 10 bases between. The CDR3 covers 14 residues. The CDR3 DNA follows: TGCGCCAGCAGTGTCGCGGATTCCTACAATGAGCAGTTCTTC. Translating it yields CASSVADSYNEQFF.

The DNA for the CDR3 is TGTGCCAGCAGTTTACTCCCACAGGGGGACGGAGGTGAAAAACTGTTTTTT. Amino acids: CASSLLPQGDGGEKLFF. V is TRBV28 and J is TRBJ1-4, with 8 positions matching TRBD1. The CDR3 has 17 amino acids. Trimming took 2 bases from V and 7 from J; bases not matched to a gene: 12. Germline V gene lookup returns CDR1 MDHEN and CDR2 SYDVKM. Complete variable domain (other parts from reference TRBV28 and TRBJ1-4): DVKVTQSSRYLVKRTGEKVFLECVQDMDHENMFWYRQDPGLGLRLIYFSYDVKMKEKGDIPEGYSVSREKKERFSLILESASTNQTSMYLCASSLLPQGDGGEKLFFGSGTQLSVL.

The chain has TRBV5-1 and TRBJ1-2, with D tentatively TRBD1 (5 bases). The V gene's germline CDR1 is SGHRS and CDR2 YFSETQ. The V gene lost 0 bases and the J gene lost 4 bases, with 13 bases spanning the gap. The CDR3 has 15 residues. The chain's CDR3 is CASSLAADTPYGYTF. Here the CDR3 DNA reads TGCGCCAGCAGCTTGGCCGCGGACACTCCCTATGGCTACACCTTC.

Only a few counts were recorded for this clone. This chain connects TRBV2 to TRBJ2-1; the match to TRBD2 covers 7 bases. The CDR3 length is 12 residues. Germline V gene data show CDR1 as SNHLY and CDR2 as FYNNEI. V gave up 6 bases and J gave up 4 bases; unmatched junction bases: 0. In nucleotides, the CDR3 is TGTGCCAGCAGGGGAGGGTACAATGAGCAGTTCTTC. It codes for CASRGGYNEQFF.

The chain employs TRBV20-1 and TRBJ2-1; D possibly uses TRBD1 or TRBD2 (5 bases each). The CDR3 has 11 residues. Trimming shortened V by 8 bases and J by 10 bases, and 15 bases separated the two germline ends. CDR1 and CDR2 from the germline V gene are DFQATT and SNEGSKA (reference sequence). In DNA, the CDR3 is TGCAGTACCTCGGGACCTCAGGAGCAGTTCTTC. This translates into CSTSGPQEQFF.

The chain joins TRBV18 to TRBJ1-2, with D perhaps TRBD1 (6 bases). This CDR3 has 14 amino acids. Germline lookup yields CDR1 KGHSH and CDR2 LQKENI. Trimming removed 3 bases from V and 8 bases from J, with 16 bases in between. Here the CDR3 DNA reads TGTGCCAGCTCACCGCTAGGGACAAAGGAGGGCTACACCTTC. It is translated as CASSPLGTKEGYTF.

This chain connects TRBV6-4 to TRBJ2-1; 8 nucleotides match TRBD2. CDR3 length: 16 residues. With V trimmed by 0 bases and J by 7 bases, 8 bases remained unmatched. The germline V gene has CDR1 MRHNA and CDR2 SNTAGT. The chain's CDR3 is CASSDSGLAGPNEQFF. The DNA of the CDR3 is TGTGCCAGCAGTGACTCTGGCCTAGCGGGTCCTAATGAGCAGTTCTTC.

The CDR3 DNA follows: TGTGCCAGCAGCCGACAGTCCTACGAGCAGTACTTC. Translation: CASSRQSYEQYF. The chain has TRBV7-3 and TRBJ2-7; TRBD1 is a possible D gene (5 bases). The V and J ends lost 5 bases and 1 base respectively, with 6 bases between them. CDR3 length: 12 amino acids. Germline loops: CDR1 SGHTA, CDR2 FQGTGA.

The CDR3 is CASSRAGPTDTQYF. The CDR3 region has the DNA TGTGCCAGCAGCCGAGCGGGCCCCACAGATACGCAGTATTTT. The chain joins TRBV6-4 to TRBJ2-3, with D possibly matching TRBD2 (6 bases). From germline, CDR1 is MRHNA and CDR2 SNTAGT. V was pared by 6 bases and J by 2 bases, with 12 bases between. This CDR3 contains 14 residues.

The chain has TRBV11-2 and TRBJ2-5, with 11 bases matching TRBD2. The germline gives CDR1 SGHAT, CDR2 FQNNGV. CDR3 size: 15 residues. After removal of 5 bases from V and 4 bases from J, the junction contained 6 bases not matched to a gene. Here the CDR3 reads CASSPRLAGRETQYF. For the CDR3, the DNA is TGTGCCAGCAGCCCTAGACTAGCGGGAAGAGAGACCCAGTACTTC.

The chain couples TRBV5-4 to TRBJ1-1; TRBD1 might be the D (5 bases). The CDR3 is 15 amino acids. Germline V lookup: CDR1 SGHNT, CDR2 YYREEE (reference sequence). V was trimmed by 0 bases and J by 4 bases, leaving 13 bases between them. Written as DNA, the CDR3 is TGTGCCAGCAGCTTGGTGCAGGGTAGTGGCACTGAAGCTTTCTTT. This encodes CASSLVQGSGTEAFF.

This chain uses TRBV11-2 with TRBJ2-3; D might be TRBD2 (7 bases). Germline values: CDR1 SGHAT, CDR2 FQNNGV. The CDR3 covers 15 residues. V was clipped by 5 bases and J by 1 base, with 13 bases between them. The CDR3 loop reads CASSLTGGRTDTQYF. CDR3 coding DNA: TGTGCCAGCAGCCTTACGGGGGGCCGCACAGATACGCAGTATTTT.

V and J are TRBV4-2 and TRBJ2-3, with D possibly being TRBD2 (6 bases). This CDR3 spans 16 amino acids. Germline V lookup: CDR1 LGHNA, CDR2 YNFKEQ. Trimming cost V 2 bases and J 1 base, with 13 bases left between them. The CDR3 DNA reads TGTGCCAGCAGCCAACAAACCGGGACTCGCACAGATACGCAGTATTTT. This encodes CASSQQTGTRTDTQYF.

The V call is TRBV11-3, the J call TRBJ2-3; D perhaps matches TRBD1 (5 bases). The CDR3 has 15 residues. The ends were cut back, 5 bases at V and 1 base at J, with 13 bases in the middle. The germline V gene has CDR1 SGHNT and CDR2 YENEEA. The CDR3 DNA reads as TGTGCCAGCAGCGATCGCGGCAGGGGCACAGATACGCAGTATTTT. Translation gives CASSDRGRGTDTQYF.

The rearrangement uses TRBV5-1 and TRBJ2-7; D is ambiguous. The ends were cut back, 1 base at V and 0 bases at J, with 11 bases in the middle. This CDR3 contains 15 residues. The germline gives CDR1 SGHRS, CDR2 YFSETQ. In DNA, the CDR3 is TGCGCCAGCAGCTTGAGACCAATAGGCTCCTACGAGCAGTACTTC. This codes for CASSLRPIGSYEQYF.

The chain uses TRBV28 and TRBJ1-2, with 9 bases lining up with TRBD1. The CDR3 extends over 13 amino acids. V dropped 5 bases and J dropped 8; count of bases not matched to a gene: 6. Germline CDR1 MDHEN, CDR2 SYDVKM. In nucleotides, the CDR3 is TGTGCCAGCAGTCTCCGGGACAGGGACGGCTACACCTTC. Its protein product is CASSLRDRDGYTF.